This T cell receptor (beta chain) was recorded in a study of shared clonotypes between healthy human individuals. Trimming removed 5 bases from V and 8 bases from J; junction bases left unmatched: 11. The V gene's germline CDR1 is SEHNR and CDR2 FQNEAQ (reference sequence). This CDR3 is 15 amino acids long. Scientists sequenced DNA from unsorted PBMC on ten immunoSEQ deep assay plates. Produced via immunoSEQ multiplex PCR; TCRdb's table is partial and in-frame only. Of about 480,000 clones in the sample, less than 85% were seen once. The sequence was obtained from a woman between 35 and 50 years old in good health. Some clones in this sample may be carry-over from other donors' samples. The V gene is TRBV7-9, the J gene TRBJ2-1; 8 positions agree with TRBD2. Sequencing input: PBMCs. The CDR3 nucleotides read TGTGCCAGCAGCCCCTCCCGAGCGGGAGTCCATGAGCAGTTCTTC. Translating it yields CASSPSRAGVHEQFF. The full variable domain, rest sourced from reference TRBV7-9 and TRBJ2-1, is DTGVSQNPRHKITKRGQNVTFRCDPISEHNRLYWYRQTLGQGPEFLTYFQNEAQLEKSRLLSDRFSAERPKGSFSTLEIQRTEQGDSAMYLCASSPSRAGVHEQFFGPGTRLTVL.